Shown below are 32 T cell receptor beta chains from a single sample sequenced in a study of T cell repertoires in cytomegalovirus infection. For these TCRs, the target antigens are not known. TCRdb reprocessed the reads with MiXCR, giving one entry per CDR3 protein. The table lists about 570,000 distinct CDR3 sequences, roughly 43% of them singletons. The starting material was cultured PBMCs, obtained from culture after CMV antigen stimulation. These receptors came from a human donor in good health (CMV status not recorded). Some clones in this sample may be carry-over from other donors' samples.

This chain connects TRBV19 to TRBJ1-2; 10 nucleotides align to TRBD1. CDR1 is LNHDA and CDR2 is SQIVND in the germline V gene (reference sequence). This CDR3 has 13 amino acids. J lost 6 bases, V lost 9 bases, and 7 bases had no gene match. The CDR3: CASLRTGGDGYTF. The CDR3 DNA sequence: TGTGCCAGCCTAAGGACAGGGGGGGATGGCTACACCTTC.

This chain links TRBV7-4 with TRBJ2-7; no firm D call. The CDR3 is 15 amino acids. Germline CDR1 is SGHVT and CDR2 is SQSDAQ. V lost 3 bases to trimming and J lost 3 bases, with 15 bases between them. CDR3 residues: CASSFDGVSFYEQYF. In DNA form, the CDR3 reads TGTGCCAGCAGCTTCGATGGGGTGTCCTTCTACGAGCAGTACTTC.

The rearrangement uses TRBV20-1 and TRBJ1-6; no definite D call. Germline V gives CDR1 DFQATT, CDR2 SNEGSKA (reference sequence). The CDR3 has 12 amino acids. Trimming pared 3 bases from V and 8 bases from J, leaving 8 bases between. The CDR3 sequence is CSARGLHSPLHF. The CDR3 DNA reads TGCAGTGCTAGGGGGTTGCATTCACCCCTCCACTTT.

This chain joins TRBV9 and TRBJ2-7, with 9 bases matching TRBD2. After removal of 2 bases from V and 3 bases from J, the junction contained 6 bases not matched to a gene. Germline lookup yields CDR1 SGDLS and CDR2 YYNGEE. CDR3 length: 15 amino acids. The CDR3 protein is CASSVPSGVCYEQYF. The DNA for the CDR3 is TGTGCCAGCAGCGTCCCTAGCGGGGTATGCTACGAGCAGTACTTC.

The chain combines TRBV27 with TRBJ1-5, with no clear D. The germline V and J ends were trimmed by 8 bases and 2 bases, with 13 bases remaining between them. The CDR3 contains 14 residues. Germline V gene sequence: CDR1 MNHEY, CDR2 SMNVEV (reference sequence). CDR3 DNA: TGTGCCAGCCACAAGGGTTGGGGCAATCAGCCCCAGCATTTT. Translated, it gives CASHKGWGNQPQHF.

This chain links TRBV5-1 with TRBJ1-1, with a possible D match to TRBD1 (5 bases). The CDR3 consists of 14 residues. The ends were cut back, 4 bases at V and 7 bases at J, with 17 bases in the middle. Germline lookup yields CDR1 SGHRS and CDR2 YFSETQ. CDR3 sequence: CASSTGDSVYEAFF. The CDR3, as DNA: TGCGCCAGCAGCACGGGAGACAGCGTCTATGAAGCTTTCTTT.

This clonotype was observed a few times. This chain uses TRBV20-1 with TRBJ2-7, with TRBD1 as a possible D gene (6 bases). The CDR3 covers 11 residues. Germline V gene sequence: CDR1 DFQATT, CDR2 SNEGSKA (reference sequence). Trimming cost V 3 bases and J 5 bases, with 8 bases left between them. CDR3 loop: CSASAGDEQYF. DNA of the CDR3: TGCAGTGCTAGCGCAGGGGACGAGCAGTACTTC.

The V call is TRBV4-1, the J call TRBJ1-3, with D unclear. The CDR3 is 15 residues long. Per the germline V gene, CDR1 is MGHRA and CDR2 is YSYEKL. Trimming stripped 1 base from V and 2 bases from J, with 9 bases between. CDR3 sequence (DNA): TGCGCCAGCAGCCAAGGCCAGTGGGCTGGAAACACCATATATTTT. As protein: CASSQGQWAGNTIYF.

The rearrangement links TRBV6-1 to TRBJ1-1; D gene uncertain. The germline gives CDR1 MNHNS, CDR2 SASEGT. V dropped 7 bases and J dropped 0 bases, with 12 bases sitting between them. There are 14 residues in the CDR3. The DNA of the CDR3 is TGTGCCAGCAAAACAATAGGCCTGAACACTGAAGCTTTCTTT. This encodes CASKTIGLNTEAFF.

V and J are TRBV7-9 and TRBJ1-4; D is unclear. V was clipped by 5 bases and J by 8 bases, with 18 bases between them. The germline CDR1 and CDR2 sequences are SEHNR and FQNEAQ (reference sequence). The CDR3 covers 15 residues. DNA for the CDR3: TGTGCCAGCAGCCTCGGAGTCCTGGAGCGGGAAAAACTGTTTTTT. Amino acids: CASSLGVLEREKLFF.

This chain uses TRBV20-1 with TRBJ2-5, with D tentatively TRBD2 (5 bases). The CDR3 runs to 14 residues. The germline V and J ends were trimmed by 1 base and 6 bases, with 15 bases remaining between them. The germline gives CDR1 DFQATT, CDR2 SNEGSKA (reference sequence). CDR3 in amino acids: CSARALAEPKTQYF. DNA for the CDR3: TGCAGTGCTAGAGCCCTAGCCGAACCGAAGACCCAGTACTTC.

This clonotype appeared once. The genes are TRBV7-2 and TRBJ1-4; D may be TRBD1 (6 bases). The germline gives CDR1 SGHTA, CDR2 FQGNSA. The CDR3 spans 18 residues. With 3 bases removed from V and 4 bases from J, the gap between germline ends came to 21 bases. The CDR3 DNA reads as TGTGCCAGCAGCTTGCGATCAGTAGGGGGGCGTATTAATGAAAAACTGTTTTTT. This translates into CASSLRSVGGRINEKLFF. Full variable domain (rest looked up from reference TRBV7-2 and TRBJ1-4): GAGVSQSPSNKVTEKGKDVELRCDPISGHTALYWYRQSLGQGLEFLIYFQGNSAPDKSGLPSDRFSAERTGGSVSTLTIQRTQQEDSAVYLCASSLRSVGGRINEKLFFGSGTQLSVL.

This clonotype has just a few counts. The rearrangement links TRBV12-3 or TRBV12-4 to TRBJ1-6, with TRBD1 matching 9 bases. Trimming cost V 3 bases and J 8 bases; bases outside gene matches: 2. The CDR3 consists of 14 residues. The CDR3 bases are TGTGCCAGCAGTTTTGGGACAGGGTATTCACCCCTCCACTTT. Translated: CASSFGTGYSPLHF.

This clonotype was seen only a few times. V and J are TRBV2 and TRBJ1-2; no clear D. The V gene's germline CDR1 is SNHLY and CDR2 FYNNEI. V was cut by 6 bases and J by 6 bases, with 14 bases left in between. The CDR3 has 13 amino acids. CDR3 DNA: TGTGCCAGCAGAACAGATTCCGAGAATGGCTACACCTTC. This sequence encodes CASRTDSENGYTF.

V is TRBV2 and J is TRBJ2-5; D unclear. Germline V gene data show CDR1 as SNHLY and CDR2 as FYNNEI. The germline V and J ends were trimmed by 6 bases and 2 bases, with 19 bases remaining between them. The CDR3 loop spans 16 amino acids. For the CDR3, the DNA is TGTGCCAGCAGCTCACCCGGCGGCACTCCGCAAGAGACCCAGTACTTC. It specifies CASSSPGGTPQETQYF.

V and J are TRBV7-4 and TRBJ2-7; weak D call: TRBD1 (6 bases). Per germline, CDR1 SGHVT and CDR2 SQSDAQ. The CDR3 is made up of 14 amino acids. V was trimmed by 3 bases and J by 5 bases, leaving 14 bases between them. CDR3 in DNA: TGTGCCAGCAGCTTTAGTCACAGGGACCACGAGCAGTACTTC. Amino acids: CASSFSHRDHEQYF.

V is TRBV12-3 or TRBV12-4 and J is TRBJ2-3; D is undetermined. The V end lost 2 bases, the J end lost 2 bases, and 8 bases lay between the germline ends. CDR3 length: 14 amino acids. The CDR3 sequence is CASSLSLVTDTQYF. The CDR3 region has the DNA TGTGCCAGCAGTTTAAGCCTAGTCACAGATACGCAGTATTTT.

The table lists this clonotype with a few counts. The V call is TRBV2, the J call TRBJ1-6, with D possibly matching TRBD1 (6 bases). Germline CDR1 and CDR2: SNHLY and FYNNEI. V lost 6 bases and J 9 bases, leaving 15 bases between the germline ends. The CDR3 length is 14 residues. The CDR3 reads CASRRTVLSSPLHF. DNA of the CDR3: TGTGCCAGCAGACGGACAGTACTGAGTTCACCCCTCCACTTT. Together with reference TRBV2 and TRBJ1-6, the CDR3 gives the full variable domain: EPEVTQTPSHQVTQMGQEVILRCVPISNHLYFYWYRQILGQKVEFLVSFYNNEISEKSEIFDDQFSVERPDGSNFTLKIRSTKLEDSAMYFCASRRTVLSSPLHFGNGTRLTVT.

This clonotype was detected only a few times. The gene calls are TRBV7-6 and TRBJ1-5, with D maybe TRBD1 (5 bases). CDR3 size: 15 residues. Per germline, CDR1 SGHVS and CDR2 FNYEAQ. V was cut by 0 bases and J by 4 bases, with 10 bases left in between. The CDR3 DNA follows: TGTGCCAGCAGCTTAGCCGGGACGGCAAATCAGCCCCAGCATTTT. Translation gives CASSLAGTANQPQHF.

The chain combines TRBV27 with TRBJ1-2; TRBD1 agrees at 8 bases. Germline lookup yields CDR1 MNHEY and CDR2 SMNVEV (reference sequence). The CDR3 is 14 amino acids. The junction had 10 bases not matched to a gene; V was cut back by 6 bases and J by 7 bases. DNA for the CDR3: TGTGCCAGCAGCCCCGGACAGGGCGTATCTGGCTACACCTTC. Protein: CASSPGQGVSGYTF.

V usage is TRBV7-9 and J usage is TRBJ1-6, with D perhaps TRBD1 (6 bases). V lost 5 bases and J 9 bases, leaving 14 bases between the germline ends. The CDR3 is 14 residues long. Germline assignment: CDR1 SEHNR and CDR2 FQNEAQ (reference sequence). The CDR3: CASSTPGDGSPLHF. The CDR3 bases are TGTGCCAGCAGCACCCCAGGGGATGGTTCACCCCTCCACTTT.

The V and J genes are TRBV5-4 and TRBJ1-6, with D tentatively TRBD1 (6 bases). This CDR3 has 15 residues. Trimming removed 0 bases at V and 7 bases at J, with 11 bases between. Germline V gives CDR1 SGHNT, CDR2 YYREEE (reference sequence). CDR3 DNA: TGTGCCAGCAGCTTGGGGGGGCTGAAAAATTCACCCCTCCACTTT. Amino acid sequence: CASSLGGLKNSPLHF.

J is TRBJ2-1 and V is TRBV7-2; 8 bases are a match to TRBD2. Germline values: CDR1 SGHTA, CDR2 FQGNSA. Losses at the gene ends were 2 bases for V and 6 bases for J; bases not matched to a gene: 9. This CDR3 contains 16 residues. The CDR3 bases are TGTGCCAGCAGCTTATGGGGCGGGGGGACGCCCAATGAGCAGTTCTTC. Translation: CASSLWGGGTPNEQFF.

This chain uses TRBV20-1 with TRBJ2-7, with TRBD2 matching 9 bases. V lost 5 bases, J lost 7 bases, and 12 bases stayed unmatched. The CDR3 sequence is 14 residues long. Looked up from germline, CDR1 is DFQATT and CDR2 is SNEGSKA (reference sequence). For the CDR3, the DNA is TGCAGTGCTTGGGAGACTAGCGGCCCCGAGGAGCAGTACTTC. This gives the protein CSAWETSGPEEQYF.

V is TRBV7-2 and J is TRBJ2-3; D not certain. CDR1 SGHTA and CDR2 FQGNSA come from the germline V gene. The CDR3 is 12 residues long. V was cut by 4 bases and J by 6 bases, with 8 bases left in between. The CDR3 nucleotides read TGTGCCAGCAGCTGGCAGCACGATACGCAGTATTTT. Encoded protein: CASSWQHDTQYF.

Only one count was recorded for this clonotype. The chain is built from TRBV12-3 or TRBV12-4 and TRBJ2-7; TRBD2 agrees at 7 bases. The CDR3 loop spans 14 amino acids. The V gene end was trimmed by 5 bases and the J gene end by 5 bases; junction bases not matched to a gene: 9. CDR3 sequence (DNA): TGTGCCAGCAGTCCGGGTCGCGGGGGAGACGAGCAGTACTTC. It encodes CASSPGRGGDEQYF.

This clonotype was counted only a few times. This rearrangement joins TRBV7-4 to TRBJ1-5; D is unclear. Trimming left V 5 bases short and J 4 bases short, with 12 bases between. The CDR3 has 14 residues. CDR1 and CDR2 (germline): SGHVT, SQSDAQ. The CDR3, as DNA: TGTGCCAGCAGCCTATCATCGGGAAATCAGCCCCAGCATTTT. It translates to CASSLSSGNQPQHF.

The chain employs TRBV7-8 and TRBJ1-2; possibly TRBD1 for D (6 bases). This CDR3 contains 21 residues. The V end lost 2 bases, the J end lost 6 bases, and 34 bases lay between the germline ends. CDR1 SGHVS and CDR2 FQNEAQ come from the germline V gene. CDR3 sequence reads: CASSLYSEWRTGLASNNGYTF. The CDR3 coding sequence is TGTGCCAGCAGCTTATATTCCGAGTGGCGAACAGGGTTGGCTTCCAATAATGGCTACACCTTC.

This clonotype was counted a few times. The chain carries TRBV5-4 and TRBJ1-2, with D perhaps TRBD1 (5 bases). The CDR3 runs 13 residues. Trimming cost V 1 base and J 4 bases, with 8 bases left between them. Germline assignment: CDR1 SGHNT and CDR2 YYREEE (reference sequence). The CDR3 reads CASSLKGSYGYTF. The DNA for the CDR3 is TGTGCCAGCAGCTTGAAGGGGAGCTATGGCTACACCTTC.

CDR3 protein: CASSRRASGSNEQYF. Here the CDR3 DNA reads TGCGCCAGCAGCCGGAGGGCTAGCGGGAGCAACGAGCAGTACTTC. The rearrangement uses TRBV4-1 and TRBJ2-7, with 10 bases matching TRBD2. The CDR3 extends over 15 amino acids. V shed 4 bases, J shed 5 bases, and the junction held 8 bases outside the gene matches. Germline-derived CDR1 and CDR2 are MGHRA and YSYEKL.

The rearrangement joins TRBV19 to TRBJ1-2; D may be TRBD1 (6 bases). Germline V CDR1 and CDR2: LNHDA, SQIVND (reference sequence). The CDR3 runs 11 residues. Trimming cost V 5 bases and J 8 bases, with 9 bases left between them. CDR3 DNA sequence: TGTGCCAGTAGTGCCAGGGGCGGCTACACCTTC. Its translation is CASSARGGYTF.

CDR3 in amino acids: CSARTGGGSEKLFF. The CDR3 DNA sequence: TGCAGTGCCAGGACAGGGGGCGGGAGTGAAAAACTGTTTTTT. The V and J genes are TRBV20-1 and TRBJ1-4, with 11 nucleotides matching TRBD1. Germline V CDR1 and CDR2: DFQATT, SNEGSKA (reference sequence). V shed 6 bases, J shed 7 bases, and the junction held 7 bases outside the gene matches. CDR3 length: 14 residues.